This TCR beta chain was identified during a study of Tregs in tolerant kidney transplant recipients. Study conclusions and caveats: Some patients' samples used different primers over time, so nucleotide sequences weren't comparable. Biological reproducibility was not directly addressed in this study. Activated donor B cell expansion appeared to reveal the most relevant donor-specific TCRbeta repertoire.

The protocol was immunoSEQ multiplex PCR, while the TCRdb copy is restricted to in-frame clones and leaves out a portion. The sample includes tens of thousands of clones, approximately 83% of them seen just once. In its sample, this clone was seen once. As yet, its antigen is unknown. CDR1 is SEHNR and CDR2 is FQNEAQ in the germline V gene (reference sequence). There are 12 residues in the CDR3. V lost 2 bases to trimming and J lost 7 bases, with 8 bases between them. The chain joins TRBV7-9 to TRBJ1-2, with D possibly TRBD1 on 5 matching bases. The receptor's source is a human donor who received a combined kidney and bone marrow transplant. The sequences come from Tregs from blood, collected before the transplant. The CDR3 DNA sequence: TGTGCCAGCAGCTTATTGGGGGGTGGCTACACCTTC. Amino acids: CASSLLGGGYTF.